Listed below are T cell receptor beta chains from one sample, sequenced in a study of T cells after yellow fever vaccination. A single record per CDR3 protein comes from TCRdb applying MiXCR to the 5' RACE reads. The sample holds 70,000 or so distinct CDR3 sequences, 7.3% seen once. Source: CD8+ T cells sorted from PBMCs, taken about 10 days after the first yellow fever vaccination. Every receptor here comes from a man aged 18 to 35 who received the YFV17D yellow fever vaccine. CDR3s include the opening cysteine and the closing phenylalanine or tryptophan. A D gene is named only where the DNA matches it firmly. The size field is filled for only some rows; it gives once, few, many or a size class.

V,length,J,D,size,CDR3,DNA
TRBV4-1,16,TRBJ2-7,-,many,CASSQEGYFGSYEQYF,TGCGCCAGCAGCCAAGAAGGGTATTTTGGGTCCTACGAGCAGTACTTC
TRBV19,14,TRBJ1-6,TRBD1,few,CASSTQGGNSPLHF,TGTGCCAGTAGTACCCAGGGGGGGAATTCACCCCTCCACTTT
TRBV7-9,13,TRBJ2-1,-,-,CASSFPIGMGQFF,TGTGCCAGCAGCTTTCCTATAGGGATGGGGCAGTTCTTC
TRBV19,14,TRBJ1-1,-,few,CASSSRLLNTEAFF,TGTGCCAGTAGTAGCCGACTGCTGAACACTGAAGCTTTCTTT
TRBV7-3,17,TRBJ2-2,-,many,CASSLTRGGGGTGELFF,TGTGCCAGCAGCTTAACAAGAGGAGGAGGAGGCACCGGGGAGCTGTTTTTT
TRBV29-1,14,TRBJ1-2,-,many,CSVGTTKLNYGYTF,TGCAGCGTGGGGACAACGAAGCTAAACTATGGCTACACCTTC
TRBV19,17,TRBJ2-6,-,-,CASSWWSLGSGANVLTF,TGTGCCAGTAGTTGGTGGTCGTTGGGTTCTGGGGCCAACGTCCTGACTTTC
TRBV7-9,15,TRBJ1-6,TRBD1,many,CASSLVTGGNSPLHF,TGTGCCAGCAGCTTAGTGACAGGGGGTAATTCACCCCTCCACTTT
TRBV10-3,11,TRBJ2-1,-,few,CATDGENEQFF,TGTGCCACGGACGGGGAAAATGAGCAGTTCTTC
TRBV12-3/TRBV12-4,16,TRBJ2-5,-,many,CASSHFREFLGETQYF,TGTGCCAGCAGCCACTTTCGGGAGTTCCTCGGGGAGACCCAGTACTTC
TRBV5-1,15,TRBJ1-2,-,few,CASSLGSLNSYGYTF,TGCGCCAGCAGCTTGGGCTCTCTTAACAGCTATGGCTACACCTTC
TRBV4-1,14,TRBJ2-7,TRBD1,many,CASSQAGGSYEQYF,TGCGCCAGCAGCCAAGCAGGGGGCTCCTACGAGCAGTACTTC
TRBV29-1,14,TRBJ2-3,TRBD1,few,CSAETGGEGDTQYF,TGCAGCGCCGAAACAGGGGGCGAGGGAGATACGCAGTATTTT
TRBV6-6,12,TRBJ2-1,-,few,CASTYRDNEQFF,TGTGCCAGCACTTACCGAGACAATGAGCAGTTCTTC
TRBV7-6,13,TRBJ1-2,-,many,CASSEGGLYGYTF,TGTGCCAGCAGCGAGGGGGGTCTCTATGGCTACACCTTC
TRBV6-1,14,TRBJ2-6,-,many,CASSAGPSANVLTF,TGTGCCAGCAGTGCGGGCCCTTCTGCCAACGTCCTGACTTTC
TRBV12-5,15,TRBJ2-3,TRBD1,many,CASGSAGTGGDTQYF,TGTGCTAGTGGAAGCGCCGGGACAGGGGGAGATACGCAGTATTTT
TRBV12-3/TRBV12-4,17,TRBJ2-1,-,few,CASSFSLAGIIWGEQFF,TGTGCCAGCAGTTTCTCCCTCGCCGGAATAATCTGGGGTGAGCAGTTCTTC
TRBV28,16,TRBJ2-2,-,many,CASSLWTEENTGELFF,TGTGCCAGCAGTTTGTGGACAGAGGAGAACACCGGGGAGCTGTTTTTT
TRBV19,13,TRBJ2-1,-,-,CASSIRGPLEQFF,TGTGCCAGTAGTATAAGGGGTCCTCTTGAGCAGTTCTTC
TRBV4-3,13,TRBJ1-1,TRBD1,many,CASSQGQGASAFF,TGCGCCAGCAGCCAAGGGCAGGGGGCGTCAGCTTTCTTT
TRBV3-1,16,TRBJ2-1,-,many,CASSHLPPLGYNEQFF,TGTGCCAGCAGCCACCTACCCCCTCTCGGGTACAATGAGCAGTTCTTC
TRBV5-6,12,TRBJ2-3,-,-,CASSLTPDTQYF,TGTGCCAGCAGCTTAACGCCAGATACGCAGTATTTT
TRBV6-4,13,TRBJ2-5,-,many,CASNAQKQETQYF,TGTGCCAGCAATGCGCAAAAACAAGAGACCCAGTACTTC
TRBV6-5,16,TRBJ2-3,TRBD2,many,CASSLKAGGPIDTQYF,TGTGCCAGCAGTTTGAAAGCGGGGGGGCCTATAGATACGCAGTATTTT
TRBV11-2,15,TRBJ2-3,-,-,CASSLGTRITDTQYF,TGTGCCAGCAGCTTAGGTACTCGGATCACAGATACGCAGTATTTT
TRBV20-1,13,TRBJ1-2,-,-,CSASNQGREGYTF,TGCAGTGCTAGTAATCAGGGGCGCGAAGGCTACACCTTC
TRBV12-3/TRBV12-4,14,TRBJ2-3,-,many,CASSFGGTTDTQYF,TGTGCCAGCAGTTTTGGTGGGACCACAGATACGCAGTATTTT
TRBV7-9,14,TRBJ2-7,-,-,CASSLDRLAYEQYF,TGTGCCAGCAGCTTAGATAGGTTGGCCTACGAGCAGTACTTC
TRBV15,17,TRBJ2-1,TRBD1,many,CATSRDLGQGAYNEQFF,TGTGCCACCAGCAGAGATCTAGGACAGGGAGCATACAATGAGCAGTTCTTC
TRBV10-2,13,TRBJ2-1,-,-,CASRPLEGYEQFF,TGCGCCAGCAGACCTCTTGAGGGTTATGAGCAGTTCTTC
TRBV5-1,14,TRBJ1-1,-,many,CASSLQTGYTEAFF,TGCGCCAGCAGCCTTCAAACAGGTTACACTGAAGCTTTCTTT
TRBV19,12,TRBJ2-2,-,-,CASSPTTGELFF,TGTGCCAGTAGTCCAACGACCGGGGAGCTGTTTTTT
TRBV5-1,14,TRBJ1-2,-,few,CASSGPLPSHGYTF,TGCGCCAGCAGCGGCCCCCTACCGAGCCATGGCTACACCTTC
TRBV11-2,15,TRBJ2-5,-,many,CASSLAFRDGETQYF,TGTGCCAGCAGCTTAGCCTTCAGGGATGGAGAGACCCAGTACTTC
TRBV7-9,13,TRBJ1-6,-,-,CASSSDPGRPLHF,TGTGCCAGCAGCTCCGATCCGGGGCGGCCCCTCCACTTT
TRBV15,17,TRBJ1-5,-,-,CATSRGWGRKGNQPQHF,TGTGCCACCAGCAGAGGATGGGGCAGGAAGGGCAATCAGCCCCAGCATTTT
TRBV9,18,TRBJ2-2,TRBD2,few,CASSVEVAGVLNTGELFF,TGTGCCAGCAGCGTAGAGGTAGCGGGGGTTTTGAACACCGGGGAGCTGTTTTTT
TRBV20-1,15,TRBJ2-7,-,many,CSAREELTLWDEQYF,TGCAGTGCTAGAGAGGAGCTAACGCTTTGGGACGAGCAGTACTTC
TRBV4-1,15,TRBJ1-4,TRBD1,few,CASSRLTGDNEKLFF,TGCGCCAGCAGCCGCCTCACAGGGGATAATGAAAAACTGTTTTTT
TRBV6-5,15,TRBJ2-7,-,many,CASSYSLDSAYEQYF,TGTGCCAGCAGTTACTCCCTGGACAGCGCCTACGAGCAGTACTTC
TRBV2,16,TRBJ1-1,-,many,CASSEPGTGHRTEAFF,TGTGCCAGCAGTGAACCCGGAACGGGCCATAGGACTGAAGCTTTCTTT
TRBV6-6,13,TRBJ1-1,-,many,CASSWGRLTEAFF,TGTGCCAGCAGCTGGGGACGGCTCACTGAAGCTTTCTTT
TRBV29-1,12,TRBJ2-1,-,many,CSVEDLANEQFF,TGCAGCGTTGAAGATTTAGCCAATGAGCAGTTCTTC
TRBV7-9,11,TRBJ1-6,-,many,CASSWGSALHF,TGTGCCAGCAGCTGGGGGTCAGCCCTCCACTTT
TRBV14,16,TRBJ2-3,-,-,CASSQNRGSPTDTQYF,TGTGCCAGCAGCCAAAACCGGGGCAGCCCCACAGATACGCAGTATTTT
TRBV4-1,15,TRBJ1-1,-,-,CASSPRWSENTEAFF,TGCGCCAGCAGCCCCAGATGGAGCGAGAACACTGAAGCTTTCTTT
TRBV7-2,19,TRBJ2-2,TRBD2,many,CASLDGGGSGGANTGELFF,TGTGCCAGCCTCGACGGGGGGGGTAGCGGGGGCGCGAACACCGGGGAGCTGTTTTTT
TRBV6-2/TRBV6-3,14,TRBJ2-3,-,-,CASLSPSRGDTQYF,TGTGCCAGCCTATCCCCGTCCCGCGGGGATACGCAGTATTTT